The 20 T cell receptor beta chains listed next were all sequenced from one sample in a study of resident and recirculating memory T cells in vitiligo. Method: immunoSEQ multiplex PCR; TCRdb's copy keeps in-frame clones and lacks some. Of 40,000 to 45,000 clones in the sample, over 90% were seen once. Sample: blood. All receptors come from a male donor with vitiligo.

V is TRBV6-5 and J is TRBJ2-1; possible D gene TRBD1, 5 bases. This CDR3 region has 16 residues. Trimming pared 2 bases from V and 0 bases from J, leaving 11 bases between. Per germline, CDR1 MNHEY and CDR2 SVGAGI. CDR3: CASSYGARNSYNEQFF. The CDR3, as DNA: TGTGCCAGCAGTTACGGGGCCCGCAACTCCTACAATGAGCAGTTCTTC.

The chain has TRBV29-1 and TRBJ2-3; 7 bases match TRBD1. CDR1 is SQVTM, CDR2 ANQGSEA, per germline. CDR3 length: 18 residues. J was trimmed by 2 bases and V by 4 bases; bases with no gene match: 18. The CDR3 loop is CSVGHRLVGTASTDTQYF. DNA for the CDR3: TGCAGCGTTGGTCATCGGCTCGTAGGGACAGCATCCACAGATACGCAGTATTTT.

J is TRBJ1-3 and V is TRBV5-1; TRBD1 matches 10 bases. The CDR3 extends over 16 amino acids. Germline lookup yields CDR1 SGHRS and CDR2 YFSETQ. V trimming: 1 base; J trimming: 2 bases; junction bases outside the gene matches: 3. CDR3 coding DNA: TGCGCCAGCAGCTTGAGAGGACAGGGGGCTGGAAACACCATATATTTT. Amino acid sequence: CASSLRGQGAGNTIYF.

The DNA of the CDR3 is TGCAGTGCTAGTACTATGGCCGAGCAGTACTTC. Its protein is CSASTMAEQYF. The V call is TRBV20-1, the J call TRBJ2-7; D not resolved. V was clipped by 3 bases and J by 6 bases, with 9 bases between them. Germline assignment: CDR1 DFQATT and CDR2 SNEGSKA (reference sequence). There are 11 residues in the CDR3.

The J gene is TRBJ2-5, the V gene TRBV9; 10 nucleotides line up with TRBD2. J lost 5 bases, V lost 1 base, and 11 bases had no gene match. Per germline, CDR1 SGDLS and CDR2 YYNGEE. The CDR3 sequence is 17 residues long. CDR3 bases: TGTGCCAGCAGCGTAAGTCCCAGCGGGGGGGCGGCGGAGACCCAGTACTTC. Protein: CASSVSPSGGAAETQYF.

The chain combines TRBV29-1 with TRBJ1-1; 8 bases match TRBD1. Per germline, CDR1 SQVTM and CDR2 ANQGSEA. V was clipped by 7 bases and J by 1 base; unmatched bases: 2. The CDR3 extends over 12 amino acids. CDR3 bases: TGCAGCGCTGGACAGGGGAACACTGAAGCTTTCTTT. It encodes CSAGQGNTEAFF.

CDR3 nucleotide sequence: TGTGCCAGCAGACCCGACAGGGCCCGGCTAGGCTATGGCTACACCTTC. It codes for CASRPDRARLGYGYTF. The chain has TRBV7-9 and TRBJ1-2; 7 bases map to TRBD1. The CDR3 sequence is 16 residues long. Germline loops: CDR1 SEHNR, CDR2 FQNEAQ (reference sequence). V was pared by 6 bases and J by 4 bases, with 14 bases of the junction left unmatched. Together with reference TRBV7-9 and TRBJ1-2, the CDR3 gives the full variable domain: DTGVSQNPRHKITKRGQNVTFRCDPISEHNRLYWYRQTLGQGPEFLTYFQNEAQLEKSRLLSDRFSAERPKGSFSTLEIQRTEQGDSAMYLCASRPDRARLGYGYTFGSGTRLTVV.

The chain couples TRBV7-2 to TRBJ2-1, with TRBD2 matching over 8 bases. CDR3 length: 18 amino acids. Germline V gives CDR1 SGHTA, CDR2 FQGNSA. After removal of 3 bases from V and 7 bases from J, the junction contained 17 bases not matched to a gene. The CDR3 DNA reads TGTGCCAGCAGCTTCAGTGCGGGGGGCCACGGGGGGAGGAATGAGCAGTTCTTC. This gives the protein CASSFSAGGHGGRNEQFF.

The V call is TRBV5-5, the J call TRBJ2-2, with D unclear. CDR3 size: 14 residues. Germline V CDR1 and CDR2: SGHKS, YYEKEE (reference sequence). Trimming cost V 3 bases and J 2 bases, with 8 bases left between them. The chain's CDR3 is CASSWLINTGELFF. The CDR3 DNA follows: TGTGCCAGCAGCTGGCTCATCAACACCGGGGAGCTGTTTTTT.

This sequence joins TRBV5-4 and TRBJ2-5; 7 bases are shared with TRBD1. Germline loops: CDR1 SGHNT, CDR2 YYREEE (reference sequence). The CDR3 covers 14 residues. V lost 4 bases, J lost 2 bases, and 5 bases stayed unmatched. CDR3 bases: TGTGCCAGCAGCACCGGACAGGCTCAAGAGACCCAGTACTTC. Residues: CASSTGQAQETQYF. The variable domain in full, with the rest retrieved from reference TRBV5-4 and TRBJ2-5, is ETGVTQSPTHLIKTRGQQVTLRCSSQSGHNTVSWYQQALGQGPQFIFQYYREEENGRGNFPPRFSGLQFPNYSSELNVNALELDDSALYLCASSTGQAQETQYFGPGTRLLVL.

This sequence joins TRBV7-2 and TRBJ1-1; weak D call: TRBD1 (5 bases). Trimming cost V 2 bases and J 4 bases, with 14 bases left between them. The CDR3 contains 15 residues. CDR1 SGHTA and CDR2 FQGNSA come from the germline V gene. CDR3 protein: CASSLRGGVGTEAFF. The DNA for the CDR3 is TGTGCCAGCAGCTTACGGGGGGGGGTAGGCACTGAAGCTTTCTTT.

The V and J genes are TRBV4-1 and TRBJ1-2; D uncertain. The length of the CDR3 is 13 residues. Between the trimmed V and J ends, which lost 0 bases and 3 bases, there was a span of 5 bases. CDR1 MGHRA and CDR2 YSYEKL come from the germline V gene. Here the CDR3 DNA reads TGCGCCAGCAGCCAAGACCCGTACTATGGCTACACCTTC. It is translated as CASSQDPYYGYTF.

The gene calls are TRBV28 and TRBJ2-1; 9 bases match TRBD2. Trimming at V came to 6 bases and at J to 6 bases, leaving 0 bases not matched to a gene. The germline CDR1 and CDR2 sequences are MDHEN and SYDVKM. This CDR3 contains 12 residues. CDR3 in DNA: TGTGCCAGCAGGCGGGGGGGCAATGAGCAGTTCTTC. Its protein is CASRRGGNEQFF.

The chain couples TRBV27 to TRBJ1-6; TRBD1 agrees at 9 bases. Trimming cost V 3 bases and J 6 bases; bases outside gene matches: 6. Per the germline V gene, CDR1 is MNHEY and CDR2 is SMNVEV (reference sequence). This CDR3 spans 16 amino acids. The CDR3, as DNA: TGTGCCAGCAGTTTGCTGGGACAGGGTGGTAATTCACCCCTCCACTTT. It codes for CASSLLGQGGNSPLHF.

The chain joins TRBV18 to TRBJ2-2, with a tentative D call TRBD1 (5 bases). This CDR3 is 16 amino acids long. V lost 0 bases, J lost 1 base, and 9 bases lay in between. Germline V gene data show CDR1 as KGHSH and CDR2 as LQKENI. CDR3 bases: TGTGCCAGCTCACCACCCAGGGTCGAGAACACCGGGGAGCTGTTTTTT. It is translated as CASSPPRVENTGELFF.

The chain employs TRBV6-5 and TRBJ2-3, with 10 bases that match TRBD2. CDR3 length: 15 amino acids. CDR1 and CDR2 (germline): MNHEY, SVGAGI. J was trimmed by 5 bases and V by 6 bases; bases with no gene match: 8. The CDR3 region is CASSYSGGRVDTQYF. CDR3 sequence (DNA): TGTGCCAGCAGCTATAGCGGGGGGCGGGTAGATACGCAGTATTTT.

The gene calls are TRBV4-2 and TRBJ2-3, with TRBD2 identical over 10 bases. This CDR3 spans 15 amino acids. Unmatched junction bases numbered 8, after V lost 8 bases and J lost 3 bases. Germline CDR1 reads LGHNA; CDR2 reads YNFKEQ. This CDR3 is CASSPGTSVTDTQYF. The CDR3 DNA sequence: TGTGCCAGCTCCCCCGGGACTAGCGTGACAGATACGCAGTATTTT.

V is TRBV7-3 and J is TRBJ1-2, with a tentative D call TRBD1 (6 bases). V was cut by 2 bases and J by 4 bases, with 20 bases left in between. Germline CDR1 SGHTA, CDR2 FQGTGA. The CDR3 is 17 residues long. CDR3 in DNA: TGTGCCAGCAGCTTATTACACTCCTCGGGACAAACCTATGGCTACACCTTC. Translation: CASSLLHSSGQTYGYTF. The full variable domain, rest sourced from reference TRBV7-3 and TRBJ1-2, is GAGVSQTPSNKVTEKGKYVELRCDPISGHTALYWYRQSLGQGPEFLIYFQGTGAADDSGLPNDRFFAVRPEGSVSTLKIQRTERGDSAVYLCASSLLHSSGQTYGYTFGSGTRLTVV.

The V call is TRBV6-1, the J call TRBJ1-1; tentative D call: TRBD1 (6 bases). The CDR3 is 14 residues long. Trimming cost V 3 bases and J 5 bases, with 13 bases left between them. Per the germline V gene, CDR1 is MNHNS and CDR2 is SASEGT. Here the CDR3 DNA reads TGTGCCAGCAGTGATTGGAGGGGGGGGACTGAAGCTTTCTTT. This sequence encodes CASSDWRGGTEAFF.

This sequence joins TRBV6-5 and TRBJ2-1; D unclear. Germline V gives CDR1 MNHEY, CDR2 SVGAGI. Between the trimmed V and J ends, which lost 2 bases and 5 bases, there was a span of 7 bases. The CDR3 contains 13 residues. CDR3 residues: CASSYPPHNEQFF. CDR3 DNA sequence: TGTGCCAGCAGTTACCCTCCCCACAATGAGCAGTTCTTC.